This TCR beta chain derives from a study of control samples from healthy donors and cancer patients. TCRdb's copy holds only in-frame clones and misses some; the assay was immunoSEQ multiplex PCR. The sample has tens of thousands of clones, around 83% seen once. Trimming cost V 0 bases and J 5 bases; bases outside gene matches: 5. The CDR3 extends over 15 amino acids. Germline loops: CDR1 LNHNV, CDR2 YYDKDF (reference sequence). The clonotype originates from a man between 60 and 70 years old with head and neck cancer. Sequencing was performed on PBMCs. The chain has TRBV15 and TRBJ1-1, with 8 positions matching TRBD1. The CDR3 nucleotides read TGTGCCACCAGCAGAGATCAGGGGGCAGGGACTGAAGCTTTCTTT. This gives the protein CATSRDQGAGTEAFF.